The 7 T cell receptor beta chains given below trace back to one sample, sequenced in a study of CD8 T cells in Susac syndrome. RNA in amounts of about 0.5 to 1 ug was reverse transcribed with random hexamers. TCRdb processed the immunoSEQ multiplex PCR reads anew with MiXCR; each CDR3 protein has one entry. The table lists roughly 170,000 distinct CDR3 sequences, roughly 92% of them singletons, with roughly 0.098% in the top ten. Sequencing was done on a sample of CD4+ T cells from PBMCs. The receptors were sampled from a human donor with multiple sclerosis.

The rearrangement links TRBV6-6 to TRBJ1-1, with TRBD1 as a possible D gene (5 bases). V was trimmed by 11 bases and J by 0 bases, leaving 13 bases between them. The CDR3 extends over 13 amino acids. Germline V CDR1 and CDR2: MNHNY, SVGAGI (reference sequence). The CDR3: CASGGGMNTEAFF. The CDR3 coding sequence is TGTGCCTCCGGGGGGGGAATGAACACTGAAGCTTTCTTT.

The chain couples TRBV12-5 to TRBJ1-1, with D maybe TRBD1 (5 bases). CDR1 and CDR2 (germline): LGHNT, FRNRAP. CDR3 length: 15 residues. The V end lost 1 base, the J end lost 4 bases, and 13 bases lay between the germline ends. The CDR3 loop is CASGLGRSGGTEAFF. CDR3 bases: TGTGCTAGTGGTTTGGGTCGCTCGGGGGGCACTGAAGCTTTCTTT.

This sequence joins TRBV6-5 and TRBJ1-1; a weak D match, TRBD1 (5 bases). The CDR3 runs 12 residues. Germline V gene sequence: CDR1 MNHEY, CDR2 SVGAGI. V lost 8 bases and J lost 1, with 8 bases in between. CDR3: CASGHRNTEAFF. CDR3 coding DNA: TGTGCCAGCGGACACCGGAACACTGAAGCTTTCTTT.

The V call is TRBV5-1, the J call TRBJ1-2; 10 bases align to TRBD1. This CDR3 has 15 residues. J gave up 4 bases and V 4 bases, and 7 bases lay outside the gene matches. Germline V gene sequence: CDR1 SGHRS, CDR2 YFSETQ. CDR3 sequence (DNA): TGCGCCAGCAGCCCCCGACAGGGGGCGAGCTATGGCTACACCTTC. Translated: CASSPRQGASYGYTF.

CDR3 nucleotides: TGTGCCAGTAGTGTCGAGTCGGGTCTATCTGAGACCCAGTACTTC. This codes for CASSVESGLSETQYF. This chain joins TRBV19 and TRBJ2-5, with D unclear. Trimming took off 5 bases at V and 5 bases at J, with 18 bases between the two ends. Germline V lookup: CDR1 LNHDA, CDR2 SQIVND (reference sequence). This CDR3 is 15 amino acids long.

The chain employs TRBV2 and TRBJ1-2; unclear D gene. Trimming took off 8 bases at V and 5 bases at J, with 12 bases between the two ends. This CDR3 region has 12 residues. Germline V lookup: CDR1 SNHLY, CDR2 FYNNEI. DNA for the CDR3: TGTGCCAGCGGGGAGGCGGCATATGGCTACACCTTC. It translates to CASGEAAYGYTF.

The V call is TRBV9, the J call TRBJ2-2, with a weak D call TRBD1 (5 bases). The CDR3 runs to 14 residues. V lost 4 bases to trimming and J lost 3 bases, with 10 bases between them. The germline V gene has CDR1 SGDLS and CDR2 YYNGEE. The chain's CDR3 is CASSPRQYTGELFF. The CDR3 DNA follows: TGTGCCAGCAGCCCCCGACAGTACACCGGGGAGCTGTTTTTT.